This entry describes one T cell receptor beta chain. This entry belongs to a study of shared clonotypes between healthy human individuals. Data came from immunoSEQ multiplex PCR; TCRdb stores just in-frame clones and leaves some out. The sample lists roughly 2,500,000 clones; roughly 93% were seen once. Researchers partitioned CD4+ cells into CD45RA+ naive and CD45RA-negative memory subsets. V was trimmed by 0 bases and J by 2 bases, leaving 10 bases between them. Germline V gives CDR1 LGHNA, CDR2 YSLEER. The CDR3 loop spans 15 amino acids. V is TRBV4-3 and J is TRBJ2-5; a weak D match, TRBD2 (6 bases). The source is a man younger than 35 in good health. Some clones in this sample may be carry-over from other donors' samples. The sample comprised naive CD4+ T cells from PBMCs. Subset indicated: CD45RA+ positively selected. The CDR3 is CASSQDVGTQETQYF. DNA for the CDR3: TGCGCCAGCAGCCAAGATGTCGGGACTCAAGAGACCCAGTACTTC.